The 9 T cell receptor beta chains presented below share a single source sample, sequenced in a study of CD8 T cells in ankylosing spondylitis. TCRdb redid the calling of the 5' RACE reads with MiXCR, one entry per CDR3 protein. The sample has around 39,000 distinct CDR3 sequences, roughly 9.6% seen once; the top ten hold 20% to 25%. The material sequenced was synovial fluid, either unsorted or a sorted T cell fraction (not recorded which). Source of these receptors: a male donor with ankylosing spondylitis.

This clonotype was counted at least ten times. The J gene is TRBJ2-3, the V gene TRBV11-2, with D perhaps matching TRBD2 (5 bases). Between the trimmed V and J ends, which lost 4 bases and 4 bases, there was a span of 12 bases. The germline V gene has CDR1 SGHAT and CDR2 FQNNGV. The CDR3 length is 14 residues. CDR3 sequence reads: CASSWTPGADTQYF. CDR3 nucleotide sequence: TGTGCCAGCAGCTGGACCCCCGGGGCAGATACGCAGTATTTT. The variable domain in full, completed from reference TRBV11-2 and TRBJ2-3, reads EAGVAQSPRYKIIEKRQSVAFWCNPISGHATLYWYQQILGQGPKLLIQFQNNGVVDDSQLPKDRFSAERLKGVDSTLKIQPAKLEDSAVYLCASSWTPGADTQYFGPGTRLTVL.

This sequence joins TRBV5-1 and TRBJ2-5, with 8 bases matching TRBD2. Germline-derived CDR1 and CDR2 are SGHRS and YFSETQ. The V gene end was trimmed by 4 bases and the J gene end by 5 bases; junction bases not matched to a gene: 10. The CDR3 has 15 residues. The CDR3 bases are TGCGCCAGCAGCCCCCTACCGGGACTAGGGGAGACCCAGTACTTC. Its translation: CASSPLPGLGETQYF.

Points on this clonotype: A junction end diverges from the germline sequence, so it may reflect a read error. CDR3 loop: CASSLGTSGPYEQYF. As DNA, the CDR3 is TGTGCCAGCAGCCTAGGGACTAGCGGCCCCTACGAGCAGTACTTC. The chain recombines TRBV13 with TRBJ2-7, with 11 bases identical to TRBD2. CDR1 is PRHDT, CDR2 FYEKMQ, per germline (reference sequence). This CDR3 has 15 residues.

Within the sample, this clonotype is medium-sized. The DNA of the CDR3 is TGTGCCAGCACCTCTAATGGCTACACCTTC. It specifies CASTSNGYTF. The rearrangement joins TRBV28 to TRBJ1-2; D call uncertain. Germline CDR1 MDHEN, CDR2 SYDVKM. The CDR3 consists of 10 residues. V lost 7 bases to trimming and J lost 6 bases, with 6 bases between them.

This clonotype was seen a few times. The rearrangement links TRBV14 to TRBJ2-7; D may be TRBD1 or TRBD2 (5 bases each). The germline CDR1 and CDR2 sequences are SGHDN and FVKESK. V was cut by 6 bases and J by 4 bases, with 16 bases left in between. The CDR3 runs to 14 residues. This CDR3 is CASSLRGTAYEQYF. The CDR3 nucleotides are TGTGCCAGCAGTCTGAGAGGGACGGCATACGAGCAGTACTTC.

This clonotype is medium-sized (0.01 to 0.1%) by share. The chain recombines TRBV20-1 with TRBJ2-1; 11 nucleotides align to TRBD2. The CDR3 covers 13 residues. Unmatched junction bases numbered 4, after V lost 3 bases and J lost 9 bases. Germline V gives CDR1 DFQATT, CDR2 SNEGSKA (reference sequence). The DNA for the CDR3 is TGCAGTGCTAGCACGACTAGCGGGATTGAGCAGTTCTTC. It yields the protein CSASTTSGIEQFF.

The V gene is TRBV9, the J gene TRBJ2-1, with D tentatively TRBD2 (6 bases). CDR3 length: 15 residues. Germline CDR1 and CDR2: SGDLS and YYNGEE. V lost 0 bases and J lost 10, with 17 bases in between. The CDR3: CASSVEPFGGTEQFF. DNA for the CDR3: TGTGCCAGCAGCGTAGAGCCCTTTGGCGGGACGGAGCAGTTCTTC.

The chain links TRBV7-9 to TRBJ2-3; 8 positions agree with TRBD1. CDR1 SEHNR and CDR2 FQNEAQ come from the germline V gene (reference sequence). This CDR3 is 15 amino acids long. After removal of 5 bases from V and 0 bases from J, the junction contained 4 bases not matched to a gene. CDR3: CASSGQGISTDTQYF. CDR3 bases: TGTGCCAGCAGCGGACAGGGAATTAGCACAGATACGCAGTATTTT.

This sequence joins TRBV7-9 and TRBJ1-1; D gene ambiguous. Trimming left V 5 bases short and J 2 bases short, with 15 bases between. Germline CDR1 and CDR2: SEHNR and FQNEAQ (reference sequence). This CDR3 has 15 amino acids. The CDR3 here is CASSPRRALNTEAFF. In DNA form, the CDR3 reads TGTGCCAGCAGCCCACGGCGAGCGCTTAACACTGAAGCTTTCTTT.